This T cell receptor (beta chain) was obtained from a study of blood T cell repertoires in COVID-19. Study at large: Italy, Spain and the United States were the sources of the convalescent and acute COVID-19 samples. T cells, B-cell-depleted T cells, or PBMCs provided the cDNA or gDNA that served as material.

This clone was observed a handful of times. CDR3 length equals 14 residues. Germline loops: CDR1 SNHLY, CDR2 FYNNEI. The ends were cut back, 10 bases at V and 8 bases at J, with 18 bases in the middle. In the authors' methods: Researchers report that nucleated cell counts were estimated from reference gene primer amplification. Clones were read by immunoSEQ multiplex PCR, and TCRdb kept only the in-frame ones, dropping some. V and J calls plus clone size are reproduced from that table; the DNA served to infer D and trimming. This sample yields fewer than 50,000 clones, of which more than 65% are seen a single time; around 64% belongs to the top ten.

The rearrangement joins TRBV2 to TRBJ1-6, with D possibly TRBD1 on 5 matching bases. Sequenced: peripheral blood. This receptor was taken from a man aged 80 or over with acute or convalescent COVID-19. This CDR3 is CATRLVGPYSPLHF. Written as DNA, the CDR3 is TGTGCCACCCGTTTAGTGGGGCCCTATTCACCCCTCCACTTT.